This T cell receptor (beta chain) was sequenced in a study of monozygotic twins with inflammatory bowel disease. The V gene's germline CDR1 is MNHEY and CDR2 SVGAGI. The CDR3 covers 13 residues. Study-level points and caveats: Among IBD patients, TCRbeta diversity (inverse Simpson) was lower than in healthy co-twins.

Comment on this clonotype: What it binds is not known.

After re-calling the 5' RACE reads, TCRdb lists one entry per CDR3 protein, DNA absent. The table for this sample gives roughly 140,000 distinct CDR3 sequences. Sequencing input: blood. V and J are TRBV6-5 and TRBJ2-3. The clonotype comes from a human donor with ulcerative colitis or Crohn's disease, or a healthy co-twin of an affected twin (not recorded which). The CDR3 sequence is CASSYQEFGTQYF.